The source of this T cell receptor beta chain is a study of blood T cells in healthy people across ages. In germline, CDR1 is MNHNY, CDR2 SVGAGI (reference sequence). The CDR3 spans 17 residues. Trimming cost V 4 bases and J 0 bases, with 15 bases left between them. Regarding the study as a whole: Higher diversity and more naive CD4+ cells were features of long-lived donors, compared to aged donors. For the donors, CMV status was unknown and possibly confounded expanded clonotype changes.

As for this clonotype: Its antigen is unidentified.

With a J-beta primer mix and a sample-barcoded 5' primer, a second PCR ran about 7 to 12 cycles. A single record per CDR3 protein comes from TCRdb applying MiXCR to the 5' RACE reads. This sample has roughly 1,700,000 distinct CDR3 sequences; roughly 30% occur once, and the top ten carry over 7%. The rearrangement joins TRBV6-6 to TRBJ1-4; D remains unclear. Source material: blood. This sequence was found in a woman younger than 45 in good health. The chain's CDR3 is CASSFIRSSTTNEKLFF. CDR3 in DNA: TGTGCCAGCAGTTTTATACGATCCAGTACAACTAATGAAAAACTGTTTTTT.